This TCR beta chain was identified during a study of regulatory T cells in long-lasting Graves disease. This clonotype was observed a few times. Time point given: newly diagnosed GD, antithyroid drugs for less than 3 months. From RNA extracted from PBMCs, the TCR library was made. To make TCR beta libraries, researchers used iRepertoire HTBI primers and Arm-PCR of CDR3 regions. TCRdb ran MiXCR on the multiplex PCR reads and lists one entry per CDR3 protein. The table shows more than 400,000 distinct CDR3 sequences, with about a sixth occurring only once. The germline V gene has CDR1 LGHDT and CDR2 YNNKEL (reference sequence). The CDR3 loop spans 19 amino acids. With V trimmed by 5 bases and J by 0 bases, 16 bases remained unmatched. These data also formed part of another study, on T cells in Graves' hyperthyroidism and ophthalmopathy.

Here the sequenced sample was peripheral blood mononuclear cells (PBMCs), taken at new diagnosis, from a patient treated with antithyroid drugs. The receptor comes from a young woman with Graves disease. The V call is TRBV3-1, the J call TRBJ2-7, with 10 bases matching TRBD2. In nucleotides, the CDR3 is TGTGCCAGCAGCTACGAGGTCGGAGCGGGAGGGCAAACCTCCTACGAGCAGTACTTC. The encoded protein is CASSYEVGAGGQTSYEQYF.